The clone carrying this T cell receptor beta chain appeared a few times. CDR1 and CDR2 from the germline V gene are SGHAT and FQNNGV. This CDR3 comprises 16 residues. V lost 2 bases to trimming and J lost 4 bases; unmatched junction nucleotides: 7. Each CDR3 protein gets one entry after TCRdb re-called the RT-PCR reads with MiXCR. The sample contains a few hundred thousand distinct CDR3 sequences, around a fifth of which appear only once. This entry is derived from a study of response to subunit inactivated influenza vaccine. The material sequenced was PBMCs from blood, taken about 20 months after vaccination. This chain links TRBV11-2 with TRBJ2-3; 9 bases are a match to TRBD2. The origin of this receptor is a man aged 45 to 70 who received an inactivated influenza vaccine. The CDR3 is CASSLPTRLAADTQYF. CDR3 nucleotides: TGTGCCAGCAGCTTACCTACGAGACTAGCGGCAGATACGCAGTATTTT.